The 10 T cell receptor beta chains listed next were all sequenced from one sample in a study of memory CD4+ T cells and cytomegalovirus serostatus (dated by TCRdb to about 2019). The library was made by the immunoSEQ multiplex PCR assay. Not all clones reach the TCRdb copy of this immuneACCESS table, which keeps in-frame sequences only. Checked studies attribute under half of the gap to unresolved V genes and leave the rest unexplained. The table for this sample lists around 41,000 clones; less than 80% of them were counted only once. Together, the top ten hold under 8% of the sample. Single viable CD3+CD4+CD8-CD45RO+ cells were sorted as memory CD4+ T cells on a FACSAria II. The sequenced sample was memory CD4+ T cells from blood. These receptors were collected from an adult in good health and CMV-seronegative.

The sample holds a few counts of this clone. The chain is built from TRBV7-6 and TRBJ2-7; the D gene is possibly TRBD1 (5 bases). V shed 1 base and J shed 3 bases, with 13 bases lying between them. CDR1 SGHVS and CDR2 FNYEAQ come from the germline V gene. This CDR3 contains 15 residues. In DNA, the CDR3 is TGTGCCAGCAGCTTAGAGGGATTAGGGGTCTACGAGCAGTACTTC. This encodes CASSLEGLGVYEQYF. Full variable domain (rest looked up from reference TRBV7-6 and TRBJ2-7): GAGVSQSPRYKVTKRGQDVALRCDPISGHVSLYWYRQALGQGPEFLTYFNYEAQQDKSGLPNDRFSAERPEGSISTLTIQRTEQRDSAMYRCASSLEGLGVYEQYFGPGTRLTVT.

The genes are TRBV5-4 and TRBJ1-1; 7 positions agree with TRBD1. V shed 7 bases, J shed 6 bases, and the junction held 12 bases outside the gene matches. The CDR3 runs 14 residues. Germline assignment: CDR1 SGHNT and CDR2 YYREEE (reference sequence). The CDR3: CASFVTDRRAEAFF. The CDR3 coding sequence is TGTGCCAGCTTCGTGACGGACAGGCGCGCTGAAGCTTTCTTT. Together with reference TRBV5-4 and TRBJ1-1, the CDR3 gives the full variable domain: ETGVTQSPTHLIKTRGQQVTLRCSSQSGHNTVSWYQQALGQGPQFIFQYYREEENGRGNFPPRFSGLQFPNYSSELNVNALELDDSALYLCASFVTDRRAEAFFGQGTRLTVV.

In this sample, this clone turned up once. This sequence joins TRBV7-2 and TRBJ2-7; a possible D gene is TRBD2 (5 bases). Deletions cut 1 base from V and 0 bases from J, with 10 bases between. The germline V gene encodes CDR1 SGHTA and CDR2 FQGNSA. This CDR3 has 15 amino acids. CDR3 residues: CASSLDATSSYEQYF. DNA of the CDR3: TGTGCCAGCAGCTTAGACGCCACTAGCTCCTACGAGCAGTACTTC.

This clone was detected once. The chain recombines TRBV7-2 with TRBJ2-7, with 9 bases that match TRBD1. CDR1 is SGHTA and CDR2 is FQGNSA in the germline V gene. With 4 bases clipped from V and 5 bases from J, the junction kept 6 bases outside the gene matches. The length of the CDR3 is 14 residues. CDR3 region: CASSSGQGVHEQYF. The CDR3 bases are TGTGCCAGCAGCTCGGGACAGGGCGTCCACGAGCAGTACTTC. Combining the CDR3 with reference TRBV7-2 and TRBJ2-7 gives the whole variable domain GAGVSQSPSNKVTEKGKDVELRCDPISGHTALYWYRQSLGQGLEFLIYFQGNSAPDKSGLPSDRFSAERTGGSVSTLTIQRTQQEDSAVYLCASSSGQGVHEQYFGPGTRLTVT.

The chain links TRBV5-5 to TRBJ2-2; a possible D gene is TRBD2 (6 bases). Germline V lookup: CDR1 SGHKS, CDR2 YYEKEE (reference sequence). Trimming cost V 4 bases and J 5 bases, with 9 bases left between them. This CDR3 region has 13 residues. The chain's CDR3 is CASSRLVTGELFF. The CDR3 nucleotides read TGTGCCAGCAGCCGACTAGTGACCGGGGAGCTGTTTTTT.

The chain links TRBV11-2 to TRBJ1-1, with D unresolved. The germline V and J ends were trimmed by 1 base and 6 bases, with 12 bases remaining between them. Germline V gene data show CDR1 as SGHAT and CDR2 as FQNNGV. The CDR3 has 14 residues. The DNA of the CDR3 is TGTGCCAGCAGCTTAGCTCTCGTGGGCGCTGAAGCTTTCTTT. This encodes CASSLALVGAEAFF.

This chain links TRBV7-2 with TRBJ1-1; D gene unclear. This CDR3 is 14 amino acids long. V lost 3 bases, J lost 2 bases, and 10 bases lay in between. Germline V gene lookup returns CDR1 SGHTA and CDR2 FQGNSA. The CDR3 here is CASSFFSTNTEAFF. DNA of the CDR3: TGTGCCAGCAGCTTTTTCTCGACTAACACTGAAGCTTTCTTT.

This clone was seen once. The chain recombines TRBV7-2 with TRBJ2-1; 11 bases match TRBD2. This CDR3 comprises 17 residues. With 7 bases clipped from V and 9 bases from J, the junction kept 17 bases outside the gene matches. Germline CDR1 reads SGHTA; CDR2 reads FQGNSA. The CDR3 nucleotides are TGTGCCAGCACCCCGTCTAGCGGGAGGAGGCTGCACGGTGAGCAGTTCTTC. This codes for CASTPSSGRRLHGEQFF.

This rearrangement joins TRBV9 to TRBJ2-3; 13 bases fit TRBD2. CDR1 and CDR2 (germline): SGDLS, YYNGEE. V lost 0 bases to trimming and J lost 2 bases; unmatched junction nucleotides: 6. There are 18 residues in the CDR3. The DNA of the CDR3 is TGTGCCAGCAGCGTAGCTACGGGACTAGCGGGACTCACAGATACGCAGTATTTT. Its protein product is CASSVATGLAGLTDTQYF.

This clone was detected a few times. This chain uses TRBV28 with TRBJ1-1; no clear D gene. V dropped 2 bases and J dropped 1 base, with 5 bases sitting between them. The CDR3 is made up of 13 amino acids. Germline CDR1 and CDR2: MDHEN and SYDVKM. CDR3 DNA: TGTGCCAGCAGTTTAACAGCGAACACTGAAGCTTTCTTT. Translating gives CASSLTANTEAFF.